The 32 T cell receptor beta chains in this list originate from one sample, sequenced in a study of high-grade serous ovarian cancer treatment subgroups. Assay: immunoSEQ multiplex PCR; the TCRdb copy retains only in-frame clones and omits some. Here the sample spans 7,500 to 9,500 clones, about three quarters being singletons. Tumor samples were obtained before definitive surgery or chemotherapy. Sequencing was carried out using tumor tissue. The receptors stem from a human donor with high-grade serous ovarian cancer.

This chain connects TRBV27 to TRBJ2-4, with 12 positions matching TRBD1. Germline V gene data show CDR1 as MNHEY and CDR2 as SMNVEV (reference sequence). The J segment lost 7 bases and the V segment lost 5 bases, leaving 3 bases of the junction unmatched. The CDR3 has 14 amino acids. CDR3 region: CASSRGQGANIQYF. The DNA for the CDR3 is TGTGCCAGCAGTCGGGGACAGGGGGCGAACATTCAGTACTTC.

The chain carries TRBV7-6 and TRBJ2-5, with 7 bases identical to TRBD2. CDR1 is SGHVS, CDR2 FNYEAQ, per germline. Trimming took 2 bases from V and 5 from J; bases not matched to a gene: 2. This CDR3 spans 13 amino acids. The CDR3 is CASSLRRGETQYF. CDR3 DNA: TGTGCCAGCAGCTTAAGGCGGGGGGAGACCCAGTACTTC.

The chain has TRBV4-2 and TRBJ2-5, with TRBD2 identical over 9 bases. This CDR3 spans 16 amino acids. After removal of 1 base from V and 5 bases from J, the junction contained 8 bases not matched to a gene. Germline assignment: CDR1 LGHNA and CDR2 YNFKEQ. CDR3 DNA: TGTGCCAGCAGCCAAGGCGTTAGCGGGGGCCAGGAGACCCAGTACTTC. This codes for CASSQGVSGGQETQYF.

The chain combines TRBV28 with TRBJ1-1, with D possibly being TRBD1 (5 bases). The V end lost 10 bases, the J end lost 1 base, and 13 bases lay between the germline ends. Germline CDR1 MDHEN, CDR2 SYDVKM. This CDR3 is 13 amino acids long. CDR3 bases: TGTGCCACCGACGGACACTCGAACACTGAAGCTTTCTTT. As protein: CATDGHSNTEAFF.

The chain has TRBV5-4 and TRBJ2-2, with D possibly TRBD1 on 5 matching bases. Germline V CDR1 and CDR2: SGHNT, YYREEE (reference sequence). The CDR3 covers 14 residues. The ends were cut back, 5 bases at V and 4 bases at J, with 12 bases in the middle. The CDR3 sequence: CASSQTGVTGELFF. For the CDR3, the DNA is TGTGCCAGCAGTCAAACAGGCGTCACCGGGGAGCTGTTTTTT.

The chain has TRBV7-9 and TRBJ1-4, with a weak D call TRBD1 (6 bases). This CDR3 is 15 amino acids long. In germline, CDR1 is SEHNR, CDR2 FQNEAQ (reference sequence). V lost 1 base, J lost 7 bases, and 13 bases lay in between. This chain's CDR3 is CASSLGDNVPEKLFF. Here the CDR3 DNA reads TGTGCCAGCAGCTTAGGGGACAATGTCCCTGAAAAACTGTTTTTT.

The sample holds one count of this clone. CDR3 sequence reads: CAISEQGLQGYTF. As DNA, the CDR3 is TGTGCCATCAGTGAACAGGGTCTACAAGGCTACACCTTC. The gene calls are TRBV10-3 and TRBJ1-2; possibly TRBD1 for D (6 bases). Trimming took off 3 bases at V and 8 bases at J, with 13 bases between the two ends. The CDR3 is 13 residues long. Per the germline V gene, CDR1 is ENHRY and CDR2 is SYGVKD.

The chain recombines TRBV7-9 with TRBJ2-5, with D unresolved. The J call may not be correct, given that the DNA end is closer to TRBJ2-7. This CDR3 contains 13 residues. Germline V lookup: CDR1 SEHNR, CDR2 FQNEAQ (reference sequence). In DNA form, the CDR3 reads TGTGCCAGCAGCTTAGACACCGCCTACGAGCAGTACTTC. It translates to CASSLDTAYEQYF.

The chain recombines TRBV7-2 with TRBJ2-1; D is uncertain. The CDR3 extends over 13 amino acids. Germline lookup yields CDR1 SGHTA and CDR2 FQGNSA. Trimming left V 0 bases short and J 6 bases short, with 6 bases between. CDR3 DNA sequence: TGTGCCAGCAGCTTAGCCTTTGTCAATGAGCAGTTCTTC. Its protein is CASSLAFVNEQFF.

The genes are TRBV28 and TRBJ2-7, with 7 bases fitting TRBD2. The CDR3 extends over 15 amino acids. V gave up 7 bases and J gave up 1 base; unmatched junction bases: 10. CDR1 and CDR2 (germline): MDHEN, SYDVKM. The CDR3 nucleotides read TGTGCCAGCACCCTCGGGGGGTTAAGGTCCTACGAGCAGTACTTC. As protein: CASTLGGLRSYEQYF.

The V call is TRBV11-2, the J call TRBJ2-5; weak D call: TRBD1 (6 bases). Trimming shortened V by 1 base and J by 5 bases, and 14 bases separated the two germline ends. Germline CDR1 reads SGHAT; CDR2 reads FQNNGV. This CDR3 has 15 residues. CDR3: CASSLVQGLAETQYF. The CDR3 DNA sequence: TGTGCCAGCAGCTTAGTACAGGGCCTCGCTGAGACCCAGTACTTC.

V usage is TRBV4-3 and J usage is TRBJ2-2; D is perhaps TRBD2 (6 bases). Germline values: CDR1 LGHNA, CDR2 YSLEER. This CDR3 has 18 residues. V lost 2 bases to trimming and J lost 1 base, with 17 bases between them. Here the CDR3 reads CASSQMFMVAENTGELFF. The CDR3, as DNA: TGCGCCAGCAGCCAAATGTTCATGGTAGCGGAGAACACCGGGGAGCTGTTTTTT.

The chain couples TRBV5-8 to TRBJ2-3; TRBD2 agrees at 15 bases. Trimming at V came to 0 bases and at J to 6 bases, leaving 2 bases not matched to a gene. This CDR3 spans 16 amino acids. Per germline, CDR1 SGHTS and CDR2 YDEGEE. CDR3 sequence (DNA): TGTGCCAGCAGCTTGGGGACTAGCGGGGGGGCTGATACGCAGTATTTT. The encoded protein is CASSLGTSGGADTQYF. The full variable domain, completed using reference TRBV5-8 and TRBJ2-3, is EAGVTQSPTHLIKTRGQQATLRCSPISGHTSVYWYQQALGLGLQFLLWYDEGEERNRGNFPPRFSGRQFPNYSSELNVNALELEDSALYLCASSLGTSGGADTQYFGPGTRLTVL.

Of note for this clone: The sample has other DNA sequences that encode this CDR3 too. The chain combines TRBV29-1 with TRBJ2-5, with 7 nucleotides matching TRBD1. From germline, CDR1 is SQVTM and CDR2 ANQGSEA. V was pared by 6 bases and J by 3 bases, with 4 bases of the junction left unmatched. CDR3 size: 12 residues. CDR3 in DNA: TGCAGCGTCGCAACAGGGGAAGAGACCCAGTACTTC. This sequence encodes CSVATGEETQYF.

The gene calls are TRBV7-3 and TRBJ2-7, with D possibly matching TRBD1 (5 bases). Germline CDR1 is SGHTA and CDR2 is FQGTGA. Between the trimmed V and J ends, which lost 4 bases and 1 base, there was a span of 8 bases. The CDR3 is 13 residues long. Here the CDR3 reads CASSSSGSYEQYF. DNA of the CDR3: TGTGCCAGCAGCTCCTCAGGGTCCTACGAGCAGTACTTC.

V usage is TRBV4-2 and J usage is TRBJ2-3, with unresolved D. V was shortened by 1 base and J by 0 bases, with 5 bases between the two germline ends. Per the germline V gene, CDR1 is LGHNA and CDR2 is YNFKEQ. This CDR3 has 14 amino acids. The CDR3 nucleotides are TGTGCCAGCAGCCAAGTTGGTAGCACAGATACGCAGTATTTT. Amino acid sequence: CASSQVGSTDTQYF.

The chain has TRBV7-2 and TRBJ2-1; TRBD2 is a possible D gene (7 bases). Trimming removed 0 bases at V and 8 bases at J, with 14 bases between. The germline CDR1 and CDR2 sequences are SGHTA and FQGNSA. The CDR3 extends over 15 amino acids. This CDR3 is CASSLASGGADEQFF. In DNA form, the CDR3 reads TGTGCCAGCAGCTTAGCAAGTGGGGGGGCAGATGAGCAGTTCTTC. Complete variable domain (other parts from reference TRBV7-2 and TRBJ2-1): GAGVSQSPSNKVTEKGKDVELRCDPISGHTALYWYRQSLGQGLEFLIYFQGNSAPDKSGLPSDRFSAERTGGSVSTLTIQRTQQEDSAVYLCASSLASGGADEQFFGPGTRLTVL.

The chain recombines TRBV2 with TRBJ2-1; D unclear. Germline V gene lookup returns CDR1 SNHLY and CDR2 FYNNEI. The CDR3 covers 15 residues. V lost 6 bases and J lost 7, with 19 bases in between. The CDR3 nucleotides read TGTGCCAGCAGAAATAGCCACGCCCCGCTTAATGAGCAGTTCTTC. This sequence encodes CASRNSHAPLNEQFF.

The chain joins TRBV15 to TRBJ2-7; tentative D call: TRBD1 (6 bases). The V end was cut by 0 bases, the J end by 3 bases, with 9 bases between. Germline lookup yields CDR1 LNHNV and CDR2 YYDKDF (reference sequence). The CDR3 is 14 amino acids. This chain's CDR3 is CATSREGQGYEQYF. DNA for the CDR3: TGTGCCACCAGCAGAGAGGGACAAGGCTACGAGCAGTACTTC. Full variable domain (outside the CDR3, taken from reference TRBV15 and TRBJ2-7): DAMVIQNPRYQVTQFGKPVTLSCSQTLNHNVMYWYQQKSSQAPKLLFHYYDKDFNNEADTPDNFQSRRPNTSFCFLDIRSPGLGDTAMYLCATSREGQGYEQYFGPGTRLTVT.

This clone appeared a single time. The chain carries TRBV7-9 and TRBJ2-3; 7 bases align to TRBD1. This CDR3 is built from 15 residues. Germline V gives CDR1 SEHNR, CDR2 FQNEAQ (reference sequence). The junction had 4 bases not matched to a gene; V was cut back by 2 bases and J by 2 bases. The CDR3 sequence is CASSLKGALTDTQYF. CDR3 in DNA: TGTGCCAGCAGCTTAAAGGGGGCTCTCACAGATACGCAGTATTTT.

The chain carries TRBV7-9 and TRBJ1-4; tentatively, D is TRBD1 (5 bases). The V gene lost 3 bases and the J gene lost 7 bases, with 9 bases spanning the gap. Germline CDR1 and CDR2: SEHNR and FQNEAQ (reference sequence). The CDR3 runs to 13 residues. Here the CDR3 reads CASSFWGSEKLFF. The CDR3 DNA reads as TGTGCCAGCAGCTTTTGGGGCAGTGAAAAACTGTTTTTT.

Comments on this clone: A junction boundary mismatches the germline segment, possibly from a read error. V usage is TRBV11-2 and J usage is TRBJ2-7; D uncertain. The CDR3 consists of 11 residues. Germline V CDR1 and CDR2: SGHAT, FQNNGV. This CDR3 is CASSLGYEQCF. CDR3 in DNA: TGTGCCAGCAGCTTAGGCTACGAGCAGTGCTTC.

In its sample, this clone was seen a few times. The rearrangement uses TRBV10-3 and TRBJ2-7; possibly TRBD1 for D (5 bases). Trimming took off 10 bases at V and 3 bases at J, with 13 bases between the two ends. Germline loops: CDR1 ENHRY, CDR2 SYGVKD. The CDR3 runs 12 residues. The CDR3 loop reads CATLDSFYEQYF. In DNA form, the CDR3 reads TGTGCCACCCTTGACAGCTTCTACGAGCAGTACTTC.

The gene calls are TRBV5-4 and TRBJ2-7; 7 positions match TRBD1. Germline trimming cut 5 bases from V and 0 bases from J; bases unmatched to any gene: 2. This CDR3 region has 13 residues. Germline V gives CDR1 SGHNT, CDR2 YYREEE (reference sequence). As DNA, the CDR3 is TGTGCCAGCAGACGGGACAGCTCCTACGAGCAGTACTTC. This encodes CASRRDSSYEQYF.

This chain joins TRBV30 and TRBJ1-1; TRBD1 matches at 10 bases. The germline CDR1 and CDR2 sequences are GTSNPN and SVGIG (reference sequence). This CDR3 has 15 residues. The trim removed 0 bases at V and 4 bases at J, leaving 5 bases unmatched. For the CDR3, the DNA is TGTGCCTGGAGTGTACTTCGGACAGGGGGCACTGAAGCTTTCTTT. Protein: CAWSVLRTGGTEAFF. The full variable domain, its missing parts supplied by reference TRBV30 and TRBJ1-1, is SQTIHQWPATLVQPVGSPLSLECTVEGTSNPNLYWYRQAAGRGLQLLFYSVGIGQISSEVPQNLSASRPQDRQFILSSKKLLLSDSGFYLCAWSVLRTGGTEAFFGQGTRLTVV.

V usage is TRBV11-1 and J usage is TRBJ1-6, with unresolved D. V gave up 4 bases and J gave up 11 bases, with 6 bases separating them. This CDR3 contains 11 residues. In germline, CDR1 is SGHAT, CDR2 FQDESV (reference sequence). The CDR3 DNA sequence: TGTGCCAGCAGCTGCTGGCCACCCCTCCACTTT. Amino acids: CASSCWPPLHF. Full variable domain (rest looked up from reference TRBV11-1 and TRBJ1-6): EAEVAQSPRYKITEKSQAVAFWCDPISGHATLYWYRQILGQGPELLVQFQDESVVDDSQLPKDRFSAERLKGVDSTLKIQPAELGDSAMYLCASSCWPPLHFGNGTRLTVT.

This clone turned up a few times. The chain combines TRBV15 with TRBJ1-1, with 10 bases identical to TRBD1. Germline V gene sequence: CDR1 LNHNV, CDR2 YYDKDF (reference sequence). Trimming at V came to 8 bases and at J to 10 bases, leaving 10 bases not matched to a gene. This CDR3 is 13 amino acids long. Written as DNA, the CDR3 is TGTGCCACCTCTGGGACAGGGGAACGGGGAGCTTTCTTT. This sequence encodes CATSGTGERGAFF.

This chain links TRBV19 with TRBJ2-2; D is ambiguous. V gave up 7 bases and J gave up 0 bases, with 9 bases separating them. The CDR3 spans 14 residues. Germline CDR1 LNHDA, CDR2 SQIVND (reference sequence). DNA for the CDR3: TGTGCCAGTAAGGGCAGCGCGAACACCGGGGAGCTGTTTTTT. This encodes CASKGSANTGELFF.

V gene TRBV27 combines with J gene TRBJ2-1, with TRBD2 matching over 7 bases. The CDR3 has 16 amino acids. Germline V lookup: CDR1 MNHEY, CDR2 SMNVEV (reference sequence). Germline trimming cut 2 bases from V and 6 bases from J; bases unmatched to any gene: 10. CDR3 protein: CASSLGGLVRINEQFF. CDR3 bases: TGTGCCAGCAGTTTAGGTGGACTAGTCCGAATCAATGAGCAGTTCTTC.

As DNA, the CDR3 is TGTGCCAGCAACTTAGGGGGATCGGAGACCCAGTACTTC. This translates into CASNLGGSETQYF. The chain couples TRBV5-8 to TRBJ2-5; tentatively, D is TRBD1 (6 bases). Deletions cut 6 bases from V and 5 bases from J, with 14 bases between. CDR1 is SGHTS, CDR2 YDEGEE, per germline. CDR3 size: 13 residues. Complete variable domain (other parts from reference TRBV5-8 and TRBJ2-5): EAGVTQSPTHLIKTRGQQATLRCSPISGHTSVYWYQQALGLGLQFLLWYDEGEERNRGNFPPRFSGRQFPNYSSELNVNALELEDSALYLCASNLGGSETQYFGPGTRLLVL.

The sample holds a few counts of this clone. The J gene is TRBJ2-5, the V gene TRBV19, with 14 bases matching TRBD2. CDR3 length equals 17 residues. Germline V CDR1 and CDR2: LNHDA, SQIVND (reference sequence). The ends lost 9 bases at V and 4 bases at J; junction bases unmatched: 13. The CDR3 is CASTPGLAGVGRETQYF. DNA for the CDR3: TGTGCCAGCACCCCGGGACTAGCGGGAGTTGGTAGAGAGACCCAGTACTTC.

This clone has only one observation. The chain joins TRBV2 to TRBJ2-1, with 13 bases aligning to TRBD2. The length of the CDR3 is 15 residues. J gave up 6 bases and V 7 bases, and 6 bases lay outside the gene matches. Germline V gives CDR1 SNHLY, CDR2 FYNNEI. CDR3 nucleotide sequence: TGTGCCAGCACTCCGACTAGCGGGGGGAGCAATGAGCAGTTCTTC. The encoded protein is CASTPTSGGSNEQFF.